The 17 T cell receptor beta chains presented below share a single source sample, sequenced in a study of beta chain features in type 1 diabetes. cDNA synthesis used the whole RNA isolate, giving expressed TCRB sequences. This table comes from immunoSEQ multiplex PCR, and its TCRdb copy is limited to in-frame clones, with some not included. The repertoire has under 250,000 clones, 11% to 15% of them found once; the top ten carry around 0.026%. Material: naive CD4+ T cells from blood. Every receptor here comes from a middle-aged woman in good health.

This clone was detected a few times. The chain carries TRBV9 and TRBJ2-1, with 11 bases fitting TRBD2. Trimming took 0 bases from V and 5 from J; bases not matched to a gene: 7. There are 17 residues in the CDR3. Per the germline V gene, CDR1 is SGDLS and CDR2 is YYNGEE. CDR3 nucleotides: TGTGCCAGCAGCGTAGTTTCTAGCGGGGGGCCCGACAATGAGCAGTTCTTC. Protein: CASSVVSSGGPDNEQFF.

This chain uses TRBV12-5 with TRBJ2-7, with TRBD1 matching 10 bases. Germline CDR1 and CDR2: LGHNT and FRNRAP. Trimming took 7 bases from V and 3 from J; bases not matched to a gene: 9. The CDR3 length is 15 residues. CDR3 sequence (DNA): TGTGCTAGTGCCTGGGGGGGACAGGGGTACTACGAGCAGTACTTC. Amino acids: CASAWGGQGYYEQYF.

This clone has a handful of counts. The chain uses TRBV7-9 and TRBJ2-5, with D perhaps matching TRBD1 (6 bases). CDR3 size: 15 residues. Deletions cut 5 bases from V and 5 bases from J, with 18 bases between. Germline lookup yields CDR1 SEHNR and CDR2 FQNEAQ (reference sequence). The CDR3: CASSPRQEIEETQYF. CDR3 bases: TGTGCCAGCAGCCCCCGACAGGAGATTGAGGAGACCCAGTACTTC.

This chain links TRBV13 with TRBJ1-6, with D unresolved. Germline-derived CDR1 and CDR2 are PRHDT and FYEKMQ (reference sequence). V lost 5 bases, J lost 6 bases, and 14 bases lay in between. The CDR3 loop spans 15 amino acids. The CDR3: CASSLPAGVNSPLHF. For the CDR3, the DNA is TGTGCCAGCAGCCTCCCCGCCGGGGTTAATTCACCCCTCCACTTT.

This chain connects TRBV5-1 to TRBJ1-2; 7 positions agree with TRBD1. Germline trimming cut 3 bases from V and 0 bases from J; bases unmatched to any gene: 5. From germline, CDR1 is SGHRS and CDR2 YFSETQ. The CDR3 spans 15 residues. This chain's CDR3 is CASSSEGASNYGYTF. The CDR3 DNA reads TGCGCCAGCAGCTCAGAGGGGGCATCTAACTATGGCTACACCTTC.

CDR3 nucleotide sequence: TGCGCCAGCAGCTTGGAGCCTTCAGGGGCAGGTTCAGAGACCCAGTACTTC. Translating gives CASSLEPSGAGSETQYF. The rearrangement links TRBV5-1 to TRBJ2-5; TRBD1 might be the D (6 bases). The CDR3 runs to 17 residues. Per the germline V gene, CDR1 is SGHRS and CDR2 is YFSETQ. V lost 0 bases and J 4 bases, leaving 19 bases between the germline ends. The whole variable domain, filled in from reference TRBV5-1 and TRBJ2-5, reads KAGVTQTPRYLIKTRGQQVTLSCSPISGHRSVSWYQQTPGQGLQFLFEYFSETQRNKGNFPGRFSGRQFSNSRSEMNVSTLELGDSALYLCASSLEPSGAGSETQYFGPGTRLLVL.

This clone was seen only a few times. J is TRBJ2-5 and V is TRBV9; D call uncertain. The CDR3 extends over 14 amino acids. The V end lost 2 bases, the J end lost 5 bases, and 13 bases lay between the germline ends. From germline, CDR1 is SGDLS and CDR2 YYNGEE. CDR3 DNA sequence: TGTGCCAGCAGCGTCCGCCCGCTGAGGGAGACCCAGTACTTC. Its translation is CASSVRPLRETQYF.

The table lists this clone with a few counts. This chain links TRBV27 with TRBJ1-2; D call uncertain. Trimming left V 5 bases short and J 6 bases short, with 13 bases between. CDR1 is MNHEY and CDR2 is SMNVEV in the germline V gene (reference sequence). CDR3 length: 13 residues. The CDR3 sequence is CASSPRVLHGYTF. Written as DNA, the CDR3 is TGTGCCAGCAGTCCCCGGGTTCTGCATGGCTACACCTTC.

This clone appeared a few times. The chain combines TRBV25-1 with TRBJ2-1; possibly TRBD1 for D (6 bases). The V gene lost 7 bases and the J gene lost 5 bases, with 18 bases spanning the gap. Germline CDR1 and CDR2: MGHDK and SYGVNS. This CDR3 comprises 15 residues. CDR3 nucleotide sequence: TGTGCCAGCAAGTCGTGGACAGCTGGGCACAATGAGCAGTTCTTC. Protein: CASKSWTAGHNEQFF.

This clone occurred a few times. The chain combines TRBV19 with TRBJ2-7; 10 positions agree with TRBD1. Trimming cost V 6 bases and J 5 bases; bases outside gene matches: 7. The CDR3 runs to 14 residues. Germline values: CDR1 LNHDA, CDR2 SQIVND (reference sequence). CDR3 DNA: TGTGCCAGTAGCCGGGACAGGGGTAGGAACGAGCAGTACTTC. It translates to CASSRDRGRNEQYF.

V usage is TRBV5-6 and J usage is TRBJ1-2; TRBD1 agrees at 7 bases. Germline V CDR1 and CDR2: SGHDT, YYEEEE. Trimming took 0 bases from V and 6 from J; bases not matched to a gene: 11. CDR3 length: 16 residues. The CDR3 spells CASSLVPDDRAHGYTF. CDR3 coding DNA: TGTGCCAGCAGCTTGGTCCCTGATGACAGGGCTCATGGCTACACCTTC.

This clone was seen a few times. The chain is built from TRBV6-6 and TRBJ2-7; D remains unclear. The CDR3 covers 13 residues. The germline gives CDR1 MNHNY, CDR2 SVGAGI (reference sequence). V was pared by 6 bases and J by 5 bases, with 14 bases between. The CDR3 sequence is CASSPRRGDEQYF. The CDR3 DNA sequence: TGTGCCAGCAGCCCTCGACGAGGCGACGAGCAGTACTTC.

V and J are TRBV6-6 and TRBJ2-3; no clear D. This CDR3 is 16 amino acids long. Trimming left V 2 bases short and J 2 bases short, with 14 bases between. Germline V lookup: CDR1 MNHNY, CDR2 SVGAGI (reference sequence). CDR3 DNA: TGTGCCAGCAGTTACCCCATCGGTCGCGTCACAGATACGCAGTATTTT. This codes for CASSYPIGRVTDTQYF.

This clone occurred a few times. The J gene is TRBJ1-1, the V gene TRBV18; D call uncertain. V lost 2 bases, J lost 6 bases, and 13 bases lay in between. The germline gives CDR1 KGHSH, CDR2 LQKENI. This CDR3 spans 14 amino acids. The CDR3 region is CASSPGLIAAEAFF. As DNA, the CDR3 is TGTGCCAGCTCACCAGGACTCATCGCAGCTGAAGCTTTCTTT. The full variable domain, rest sourced from reference TRBV18 and TRBJ1-1, is NAGVMQNPRHLVRRRGQEARLRCSPMKGHSHVYWYRQLPEEGLKFMVYLQKENIIDESGMPKERFSAEFPKEGPSILRIQQVVRGDSAAYFCASSPGLIAAEAFFGQGTRLTVV.

This clone has a handful of counts. The chain employs TRBV11-2 and TRBJ2-2; TRBD2 is a possible D gene (6 bases). V lost 5 bases and J 6 bases, leaving 19 bases between the germline ends. The CDR3 sequence is 16 residues long. Germline V gene lookup returns CDR1 SGHAT and CDR2 FQNNGV. The CDR3 DNA reads as TGTGCCAGCAGCGGCCGACTAGGGTCGGTGTCCGGGGAGCTGTTTTTT. As protein: CASSGRLGSVSGELFF.

This clone was observed a handful of times. The chain recombines TRBV7-9 with TRBJ2-3; D ambiguous. CDR1 SEHNR and CDR2 FQNEAQ come from the germline V gene (reference sequence). V lost 5 bases and J lost 8, with 20 bases in between. The CDR3 has 15 amino acids. The CDR3 bases are TGTGCCAGCAGCAAAAAGAAGATTAAGAACGGTACGCAGTATTTT. Translated: CASSKKKIKNGTQYF.

This clone appeared once. At one of its ends the junction is not consistent with the germline gene, which may arise from a read error. This rearrangement joins TRBV29-1 to TRBJ1-1; a possible D gene is TRBD1 (5 bases). CDR3 length: 13 amino acids. Germline-derived CDR1 and CDR2 are SQVTM and ANQGSEA. CDR3 protein: CSSAGQENTEVFF. CDR3 DNA sequence: TGCAGCAGTGCGGGGCAGGAGAACACTGAAGTTTTCTTT.